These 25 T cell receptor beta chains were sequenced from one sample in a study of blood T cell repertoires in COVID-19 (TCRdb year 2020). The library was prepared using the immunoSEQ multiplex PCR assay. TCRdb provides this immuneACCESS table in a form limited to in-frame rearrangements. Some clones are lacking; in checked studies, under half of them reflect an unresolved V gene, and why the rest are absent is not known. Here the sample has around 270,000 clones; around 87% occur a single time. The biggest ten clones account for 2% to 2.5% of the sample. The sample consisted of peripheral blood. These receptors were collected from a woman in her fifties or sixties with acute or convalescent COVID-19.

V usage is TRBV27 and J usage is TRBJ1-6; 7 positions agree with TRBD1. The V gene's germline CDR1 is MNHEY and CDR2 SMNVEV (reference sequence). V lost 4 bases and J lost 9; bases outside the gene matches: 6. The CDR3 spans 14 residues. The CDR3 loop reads CASSSAGGGSPLHF. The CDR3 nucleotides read TGTGCCAGCAGTTCCGCAGGGGGTGGTTCACCCCTCCACTTT.

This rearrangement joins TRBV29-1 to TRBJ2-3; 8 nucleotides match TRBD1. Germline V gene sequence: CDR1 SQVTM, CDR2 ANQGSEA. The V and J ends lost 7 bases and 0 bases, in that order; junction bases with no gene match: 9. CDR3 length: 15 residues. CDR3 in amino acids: CSGHTGTGSTDTQYF. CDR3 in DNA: TGCAGCGGACATACCGGGACAGGAAGCACAGATACGCAGTATTTT.

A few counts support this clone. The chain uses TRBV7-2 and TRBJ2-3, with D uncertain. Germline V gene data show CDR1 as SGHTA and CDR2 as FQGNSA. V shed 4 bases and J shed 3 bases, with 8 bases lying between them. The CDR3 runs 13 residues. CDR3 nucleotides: TGTGCCAGCAGCTCGAGTCGGACAGATACGCAGTATTTT. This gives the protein CASSSSRTDTQYF.

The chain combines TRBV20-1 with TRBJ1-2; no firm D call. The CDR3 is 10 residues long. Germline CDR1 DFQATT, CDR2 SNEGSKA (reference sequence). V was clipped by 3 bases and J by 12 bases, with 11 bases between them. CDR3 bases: TGCAGTGCTAGTTTTGTATCGGACACCTTC. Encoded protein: CSASFVSDTF.

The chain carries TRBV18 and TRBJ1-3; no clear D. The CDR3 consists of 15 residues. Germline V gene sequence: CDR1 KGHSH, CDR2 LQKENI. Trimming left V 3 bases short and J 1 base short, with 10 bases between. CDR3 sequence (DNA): TGTGCCAGCTCACCCACAACGGGATCTGGAAACACCATATATTTT. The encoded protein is CASSPTTGSGNTIYF.

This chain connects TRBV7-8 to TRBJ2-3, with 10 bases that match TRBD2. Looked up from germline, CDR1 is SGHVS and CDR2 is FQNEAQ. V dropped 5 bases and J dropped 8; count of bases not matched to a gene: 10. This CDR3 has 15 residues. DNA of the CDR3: TGTGCCAGCAGCCTTGGACTAGCGGTTCAGTCTACGCAGTATTTT. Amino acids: CASSLGLAVQSTQYF.

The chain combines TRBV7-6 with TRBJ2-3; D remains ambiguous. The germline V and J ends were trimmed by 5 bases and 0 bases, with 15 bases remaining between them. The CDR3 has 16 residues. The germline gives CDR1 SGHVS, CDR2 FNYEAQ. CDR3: CASSKQNPTSTDTQYF. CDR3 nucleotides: TGTGCCAGCAGCAAACAGAACCCAACTAGCACAGATACGCAGTATTTT.

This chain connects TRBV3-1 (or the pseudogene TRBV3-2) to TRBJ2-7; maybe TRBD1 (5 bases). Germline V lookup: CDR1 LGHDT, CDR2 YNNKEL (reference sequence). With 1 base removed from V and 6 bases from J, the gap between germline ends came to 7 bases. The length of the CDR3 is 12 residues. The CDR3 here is CASSQVQGEQYF. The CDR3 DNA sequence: TGTGCCAGCAGCCAAGTGCAGGGCGAGCAGTACTTC.

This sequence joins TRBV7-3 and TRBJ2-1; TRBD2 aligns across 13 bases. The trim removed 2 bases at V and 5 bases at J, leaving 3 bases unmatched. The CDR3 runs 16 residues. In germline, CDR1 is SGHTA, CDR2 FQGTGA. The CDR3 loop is CASSLLGLAGNNEQFF. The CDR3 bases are TGTGCCAGCAGCTTATTGGGACTAGCGGGGAACAATGAGCAGTTCTTC. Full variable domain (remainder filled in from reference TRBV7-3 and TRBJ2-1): GAGVSQTPSNKVTEKGKYVELRCDPISGHTALYWYRQSLGQGPEFLIYFQGTGAADDSGLPNDRFFAVRPEGSVSTLKIQRTERGDSAVYLCASSLLGLAGNNEQFFGPGTRLTVL.

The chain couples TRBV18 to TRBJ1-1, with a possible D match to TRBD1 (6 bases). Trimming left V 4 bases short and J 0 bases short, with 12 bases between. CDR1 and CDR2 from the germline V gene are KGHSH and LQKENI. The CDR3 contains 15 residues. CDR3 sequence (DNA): TGTGCCAGCTCACTAGGAACAGGGATGAACACTGAAGCTTTCTTT. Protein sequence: CASSLGTGMNTEAFF.

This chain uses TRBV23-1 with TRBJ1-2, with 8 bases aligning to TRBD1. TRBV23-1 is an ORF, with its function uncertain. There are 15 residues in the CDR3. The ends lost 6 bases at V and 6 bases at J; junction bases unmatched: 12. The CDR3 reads CASRDRERSENGYTF. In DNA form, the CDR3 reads TGCGCCAGCAGGGACAGGGAGAGGTCAGAGAATGGCTACACCTTC.

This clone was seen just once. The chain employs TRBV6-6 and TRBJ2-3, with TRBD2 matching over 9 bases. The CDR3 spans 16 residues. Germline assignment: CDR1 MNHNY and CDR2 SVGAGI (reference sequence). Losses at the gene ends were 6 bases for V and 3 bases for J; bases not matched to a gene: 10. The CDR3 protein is CASSNEGGRVTDTQYF. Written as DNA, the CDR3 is TGTGCCAGCAGCAACGAGGGCGGGAGGGTGACAGATACGCAGTATTTT.

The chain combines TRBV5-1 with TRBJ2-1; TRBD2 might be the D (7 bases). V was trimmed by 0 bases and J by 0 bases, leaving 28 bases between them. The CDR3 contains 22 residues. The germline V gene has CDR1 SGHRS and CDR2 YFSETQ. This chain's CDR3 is CASSLAWGRAGATRDSYNEQFF. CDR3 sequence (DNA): TGCGCCAGCAGCTTGGCTTGGGGGAGGGCAGGGGCAACCCGCGACTCCTACAATGAGCAGTTCTTC.

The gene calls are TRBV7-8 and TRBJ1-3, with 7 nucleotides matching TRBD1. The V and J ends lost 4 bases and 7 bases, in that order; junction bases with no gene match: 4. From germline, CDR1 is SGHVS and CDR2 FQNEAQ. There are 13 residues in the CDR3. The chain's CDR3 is CASSWDRVNTIYF. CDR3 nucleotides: TGTGCCAGCAGCTGGGACAGAGTGAACACCATATATTTT.

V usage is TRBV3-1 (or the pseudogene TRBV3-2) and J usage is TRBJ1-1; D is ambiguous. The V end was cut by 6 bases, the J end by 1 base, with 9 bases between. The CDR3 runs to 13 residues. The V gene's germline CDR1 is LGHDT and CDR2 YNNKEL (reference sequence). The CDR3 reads CASRPTRNTEAFF. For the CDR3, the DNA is TGTGCCAGCAGGCCAACTCGGAACACTGAAGCTTTCTTT.

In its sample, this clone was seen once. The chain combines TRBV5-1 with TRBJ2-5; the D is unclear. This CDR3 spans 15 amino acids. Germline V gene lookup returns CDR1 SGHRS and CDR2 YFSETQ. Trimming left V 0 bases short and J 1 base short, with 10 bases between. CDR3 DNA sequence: TGCGCCAGCAGCTTGGCCAGTGACACCCAAGAGACCCAGTACTTC. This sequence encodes CASSLASDTQETQYF.

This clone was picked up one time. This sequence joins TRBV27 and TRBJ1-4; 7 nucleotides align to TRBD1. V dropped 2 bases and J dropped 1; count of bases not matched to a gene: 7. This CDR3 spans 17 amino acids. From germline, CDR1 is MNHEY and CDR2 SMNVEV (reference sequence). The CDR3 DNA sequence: TGTGCCAGCAGTTTACACATAACAGGGGTAACTAATGAAAAACTGTTTTTT. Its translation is CASSLHITGVTNEKLFF. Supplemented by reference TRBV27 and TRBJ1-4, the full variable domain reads EAQVTQNPRYLITVTGKKLTVTCSQNMNHEYMSWYRQDPGLGLRQIYYSMNVEVTDKGDVPEGYKVSRKEKRNFPLILESPSPNQTSLYFCASSLHITGVTNEKLFFGSGTQLSVL.

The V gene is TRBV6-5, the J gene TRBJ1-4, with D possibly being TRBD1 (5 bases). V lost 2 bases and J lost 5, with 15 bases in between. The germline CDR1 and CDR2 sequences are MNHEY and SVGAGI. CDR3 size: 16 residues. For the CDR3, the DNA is TGTGCCAGCAGTTACGGGGGAGGCCAGCGAAATGAAAAACTGTTTTTT. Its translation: CASSYGGGQRNEKLFF.

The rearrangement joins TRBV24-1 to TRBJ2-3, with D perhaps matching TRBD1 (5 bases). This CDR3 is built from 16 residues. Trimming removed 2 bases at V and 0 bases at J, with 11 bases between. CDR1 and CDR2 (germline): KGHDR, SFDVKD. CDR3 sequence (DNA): TGTGCCACCAGTGATTACAGGCTCTCTAGCACAGATACGCAGTATTTT. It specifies CATSDYRLSSTDTQYF.

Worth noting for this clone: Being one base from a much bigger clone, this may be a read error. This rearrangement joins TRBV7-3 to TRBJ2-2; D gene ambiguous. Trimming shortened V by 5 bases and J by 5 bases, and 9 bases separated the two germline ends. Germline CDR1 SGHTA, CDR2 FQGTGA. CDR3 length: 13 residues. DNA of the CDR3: TGTGCCAGCAGCACCGCTAGTACCGGGGAGCTGTTTTTT. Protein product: CASSTASTGELFF.

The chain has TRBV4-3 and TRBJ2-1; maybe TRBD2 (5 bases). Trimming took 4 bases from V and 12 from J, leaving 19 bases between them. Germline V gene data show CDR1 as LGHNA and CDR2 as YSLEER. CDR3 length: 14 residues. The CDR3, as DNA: TGCGCCAGCAGCCTCTCCGGGCCCCCCGGAGGGCAGTTCTTC. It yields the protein CASSLSGPPGGQFF.

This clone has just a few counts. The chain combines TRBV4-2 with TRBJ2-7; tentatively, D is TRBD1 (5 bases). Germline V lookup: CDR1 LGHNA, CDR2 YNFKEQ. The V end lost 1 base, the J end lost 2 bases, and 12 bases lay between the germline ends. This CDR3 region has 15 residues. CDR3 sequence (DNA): TGTGCCAGCAGCCAAGGGGGCGCGGTCACCTACGAGCAGTACTTC. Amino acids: CASSQGGAVTYEQYF.

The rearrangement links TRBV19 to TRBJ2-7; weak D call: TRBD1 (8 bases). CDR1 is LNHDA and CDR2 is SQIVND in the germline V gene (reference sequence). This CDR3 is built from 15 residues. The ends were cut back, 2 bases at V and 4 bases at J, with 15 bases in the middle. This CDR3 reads CASSIRDRGGYEQYF. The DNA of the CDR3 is TGTGCCAGTAGTATACGAGACAGGGGAGGGTACGAGCAGTACTTC.

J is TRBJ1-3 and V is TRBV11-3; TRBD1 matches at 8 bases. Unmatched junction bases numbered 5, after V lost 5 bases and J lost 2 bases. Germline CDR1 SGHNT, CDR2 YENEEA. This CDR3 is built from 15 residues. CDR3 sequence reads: CASSLRGLTGNTIYF. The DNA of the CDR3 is TGTGCCAGCAGCCTCAGGGGGCTGACTGGAAACACCATATATTTT.

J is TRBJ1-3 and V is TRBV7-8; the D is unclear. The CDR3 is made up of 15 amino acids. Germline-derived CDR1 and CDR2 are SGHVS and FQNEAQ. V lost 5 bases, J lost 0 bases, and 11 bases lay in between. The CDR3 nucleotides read TGTGCCAGCAGCCCCCACCGGGACTCTGGAAACACCATATATTTT. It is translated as CASSPHRDSGNTIYF.